This record concerns one TCR beta chain sequence. Its antigen is as yet unknown. CDR1 and CDR2 (germline): DFQATT, SNEGSKA (reference sequence). The CDR3 covers 12 residues. The sample belongs to a study of T cells expressing NK-cell markers. The overall study: Sequencing covered eight donors, seven HCMV-seropositive and one seronegative.

TCRdb reprocessed the 5' RACE reads, keeping one entry per CDR3 protein, no DNA. The specimen's table records about 380,000 distinct CDR3 sequences. General observations from the study: Of the CD8+ T cell pool in 6 or 7 donors, roughly 1.0-7.5% was accounted for by dominant NKG2C+ clonotypes.

The sample consisted of blood T cells: a sorted CD56 or NKG2C T cell subset, CD4+ or CD8+ T cells, or bulk PBMC T cells (not recorded which). The TCR sequence derives from a man between 18 and 69 years old in good health. The J gene is TRBJ2-1, the V gene TRBV20-1; TCRdb's D call, TRBD2, is unchecked because there is no DNA. This CDR3 reads CSVWTRFDEQFF.